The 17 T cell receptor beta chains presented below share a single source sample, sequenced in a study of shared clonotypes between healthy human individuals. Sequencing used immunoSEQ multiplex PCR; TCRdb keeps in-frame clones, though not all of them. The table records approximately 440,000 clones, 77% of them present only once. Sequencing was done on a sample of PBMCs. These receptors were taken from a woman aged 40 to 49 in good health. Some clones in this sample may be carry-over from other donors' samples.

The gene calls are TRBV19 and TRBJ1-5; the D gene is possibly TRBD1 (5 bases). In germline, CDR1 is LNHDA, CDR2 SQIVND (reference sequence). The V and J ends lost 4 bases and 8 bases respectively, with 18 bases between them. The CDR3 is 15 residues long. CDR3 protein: CASSTPGLDEEPQHF. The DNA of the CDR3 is TGTGCCAGTAGTACCCCGGGACTTGACGAGGAGCCCCAGCATTTT. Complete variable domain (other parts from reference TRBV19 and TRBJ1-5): DGGITQSPKYLFRKEGQNVTLSCEQNLNHDAMYWYRQDPGQGLRLIYYSQIVNDFQKGDIAEGYSVSREKKESFPLTVTSAQKNPTAFYLCASSTPGLDEEPQHFGDGTRLSIL.

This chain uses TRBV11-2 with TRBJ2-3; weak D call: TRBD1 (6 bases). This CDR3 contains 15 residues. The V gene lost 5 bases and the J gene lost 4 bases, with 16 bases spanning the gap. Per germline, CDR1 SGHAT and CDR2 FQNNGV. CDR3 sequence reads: CASSPQGSAADTQYF. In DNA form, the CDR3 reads TGTGCCAGCAGCCCGCAGGGGTCGGCAGCAGATACGCAGTATTTT.

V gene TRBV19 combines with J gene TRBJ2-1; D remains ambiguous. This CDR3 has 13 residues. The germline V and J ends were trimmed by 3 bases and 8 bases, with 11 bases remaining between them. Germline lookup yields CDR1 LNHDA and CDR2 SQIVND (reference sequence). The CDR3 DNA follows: TGTGCCAGTAGTATCCCCTACCGGGATGAGCAGTTCTTC. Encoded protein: CASSIPYRDEQFF.

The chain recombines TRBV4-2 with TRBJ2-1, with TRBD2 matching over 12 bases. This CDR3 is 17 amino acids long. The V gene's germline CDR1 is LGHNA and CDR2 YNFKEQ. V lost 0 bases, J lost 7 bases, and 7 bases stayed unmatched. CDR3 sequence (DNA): TGTGCCAGCAGCCAAGATCTTGCCGGACTAGCGGGAAATGAGCAGTTCTTC. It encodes CASSQDLAGLAGNEQFF.

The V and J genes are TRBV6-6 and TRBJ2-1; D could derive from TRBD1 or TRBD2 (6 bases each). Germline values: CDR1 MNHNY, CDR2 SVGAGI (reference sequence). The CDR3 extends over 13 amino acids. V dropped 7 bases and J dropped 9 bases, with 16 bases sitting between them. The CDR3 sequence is CASKGSSGAEQFF. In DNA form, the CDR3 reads TGTGCCAGCAAAGGAAGCTCGGGGGCTGAGCAGTTCTTC.

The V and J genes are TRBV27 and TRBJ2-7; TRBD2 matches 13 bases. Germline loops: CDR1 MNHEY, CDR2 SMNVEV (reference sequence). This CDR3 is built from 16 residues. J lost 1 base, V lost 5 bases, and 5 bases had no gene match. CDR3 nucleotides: TGTGCCAGCAGTGTGACTAGCGGGAGGTGGTCCTACGAGCAGTACTTC. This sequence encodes CASSVTSGRWSYEQYF.

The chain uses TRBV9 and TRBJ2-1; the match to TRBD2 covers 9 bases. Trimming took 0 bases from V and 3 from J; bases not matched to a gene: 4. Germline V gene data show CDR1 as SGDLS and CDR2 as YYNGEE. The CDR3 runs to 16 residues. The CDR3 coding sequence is TGTGCCAGCAGCGTAGTCGGTAGCGGGAGCTACAATGAGCAGTTCTTC. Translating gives CASSVVGSGSYNEQFF.

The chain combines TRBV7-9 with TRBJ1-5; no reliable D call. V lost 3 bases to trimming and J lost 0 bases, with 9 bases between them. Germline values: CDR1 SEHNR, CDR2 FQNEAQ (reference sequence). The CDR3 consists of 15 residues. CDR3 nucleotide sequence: TGTGCCAGCAGCTTTTCGGGCGGTAGCAATCAGCCCCAGCATTTT. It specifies CASSFSGGSNQPQHF.

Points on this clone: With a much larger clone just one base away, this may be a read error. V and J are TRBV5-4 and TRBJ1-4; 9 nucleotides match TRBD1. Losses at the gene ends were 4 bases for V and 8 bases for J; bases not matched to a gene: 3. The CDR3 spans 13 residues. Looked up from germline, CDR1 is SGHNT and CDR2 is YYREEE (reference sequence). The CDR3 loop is CASSPGQGEKLFF. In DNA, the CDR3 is TGTGCCAGCAGCCCGGGACAGGGAGAAAAACTGTTTTTT.

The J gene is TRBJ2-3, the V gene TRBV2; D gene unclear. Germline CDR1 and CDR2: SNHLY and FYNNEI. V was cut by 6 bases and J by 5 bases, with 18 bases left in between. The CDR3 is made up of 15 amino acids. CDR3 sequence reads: CASSSLGARIDTQYF. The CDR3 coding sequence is TGTGCCAGCAGCTCCCTGGGCGCCCGGATAGATACGCAGTATTTT.

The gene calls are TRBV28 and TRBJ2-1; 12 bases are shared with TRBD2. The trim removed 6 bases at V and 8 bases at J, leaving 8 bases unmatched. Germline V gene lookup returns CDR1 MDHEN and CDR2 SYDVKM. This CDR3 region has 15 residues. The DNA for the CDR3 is TGTGCCAGCAGCTCACTAGCGGGAGGTCTACATGAGCAGTTCTTC. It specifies CASSSLAGGLHEQFF.

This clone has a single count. CDR3 protein: CASSLTTGEETQYF. CDR3 nucleotide sequence: TGTGCCAGCAGCCTAACGACGGGGGAAGAGACCCAGTACTTC. The chain couples TRBV7-9 to TRBJ2-5; perhaps TRBD2 as D (6 bases). The germline V gene has CDR1 SEHNR and CDR2 FQNEAQ (reference sequence). This CDR3 has 14 amino acids. The V gene lost 5 bases and the J gene lost 3 bases, with 13 bases spanning the gap.

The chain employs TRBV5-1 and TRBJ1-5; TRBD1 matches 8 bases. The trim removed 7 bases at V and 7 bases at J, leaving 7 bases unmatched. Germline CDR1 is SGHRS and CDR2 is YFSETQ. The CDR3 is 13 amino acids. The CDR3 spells CASSPGGLQPQHF. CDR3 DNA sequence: TGCGCCAGCTCGCCAGGGGGCTTACAGCCCCAGCATTTT.

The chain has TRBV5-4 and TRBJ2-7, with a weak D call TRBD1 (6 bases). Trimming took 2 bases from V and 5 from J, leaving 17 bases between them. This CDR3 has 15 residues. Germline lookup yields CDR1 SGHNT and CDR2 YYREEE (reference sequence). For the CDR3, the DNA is TGTGCCAGCAGCTTCAAACAGGGCGCGACGAACGAGCAGTACTTC. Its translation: CASSFKQGATNEQYF. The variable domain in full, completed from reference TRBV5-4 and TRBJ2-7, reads ETGVTQSPTHLIKTRGQQVTLRCSSQSGHNTVSWYQQALGQGPQFIFQYYREEENGRGNFPPRFSGLQFPNYSSELNVNALELDDSALYLCASSFKQGATNEQYFGPGTRLTVT.

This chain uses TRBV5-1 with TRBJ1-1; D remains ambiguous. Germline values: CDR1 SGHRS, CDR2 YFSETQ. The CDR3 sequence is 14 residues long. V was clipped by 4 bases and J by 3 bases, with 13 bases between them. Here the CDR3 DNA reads TGCGCCAGCAGCCCCGGGCAAAGGTACACTGAAGCTTTCTTT. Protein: CASSPGQRYTEAFF.

The CDR3 spells CASSLEGLISYGYTF. The DNA of the CDR3 is TGTGCCAGCAGCTTAGAGGGGCTAATCTCGTATGGCTACACCTTC. This chain joins TRBV7-9 and TRBJ1-2, with D perhaps matching TRBD1 (5 bases). Germline V gene sequence: CDR1 SEHNR, CDR2 FQNEAQ (reference sequence). The CDR3 contains 15 residues. Trimming took off 1 base at V and 5 bases at J, with 14 bases between the two ends.

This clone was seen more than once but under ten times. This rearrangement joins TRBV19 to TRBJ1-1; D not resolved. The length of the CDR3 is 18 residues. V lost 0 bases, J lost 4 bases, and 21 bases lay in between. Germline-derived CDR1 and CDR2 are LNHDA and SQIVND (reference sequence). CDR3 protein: CASSIDPFRLRLSTEAFF. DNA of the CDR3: TGTGCCAGTAGTATAGATCCCTTTAGGCTCCGTTTATCCACTGAAGCTTTCTTT. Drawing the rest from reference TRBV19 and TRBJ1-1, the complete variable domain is DGGITQSPKYLFRKEGQNVTLSCEQNLNHDAMYWYRQDPGQGLRLIYYSQIVNDFQKGDIAEGYSVSREKKESFPLTVTSAQKNPTAFYLCASSIDPFRLRLSTEAFFGQGTRLTVV.